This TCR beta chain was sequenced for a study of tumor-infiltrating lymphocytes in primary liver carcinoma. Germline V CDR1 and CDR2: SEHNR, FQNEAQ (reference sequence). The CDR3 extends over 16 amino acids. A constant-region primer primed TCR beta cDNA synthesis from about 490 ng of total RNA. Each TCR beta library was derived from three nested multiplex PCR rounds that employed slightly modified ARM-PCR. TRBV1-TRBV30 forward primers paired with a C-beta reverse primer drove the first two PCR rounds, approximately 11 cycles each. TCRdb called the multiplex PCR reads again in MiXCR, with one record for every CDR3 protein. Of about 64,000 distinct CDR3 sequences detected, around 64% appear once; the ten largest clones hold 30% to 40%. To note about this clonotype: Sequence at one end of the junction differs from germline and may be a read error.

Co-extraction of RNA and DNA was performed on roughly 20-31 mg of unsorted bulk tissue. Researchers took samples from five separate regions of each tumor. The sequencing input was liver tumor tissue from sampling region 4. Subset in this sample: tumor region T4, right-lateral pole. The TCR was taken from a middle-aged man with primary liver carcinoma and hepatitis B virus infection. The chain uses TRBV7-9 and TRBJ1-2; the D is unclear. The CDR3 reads CTSSLEGRLSQYGYTF. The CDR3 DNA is TGTACCAGCAGCCTCGAGGGCAGGCTGTCCCAGTATGGCTATACCTTC.